One and the same sample provided the 3 T cell receptor beta chains below, sequenced in a study of T-cell reconstitution after alpha-beta-depleted transplantation in children. A library of TCRbeta sequences, prepared with unique molecular identifiers, was generated. TCRdb analysed the PCR reads with MiXCR anew, one entry per CDR3 protein. The sample shows 70,000 to 95,000 distinct CDR3 sequences, 15% to 17% of them seen only once. Sequences were derived from PBMCs, mostly from graft donor cells, sampled 180 days after TCRalphabeta/CD19-depleted stem cell transplant. The receptors were gathered from a male patient aged 2 to 9 who had a stem cell transplant for acute lymphoblastic leukemia, so the T cells may come from the graft donor.

This clonotype was observed at least ten times. The chain recombines TRBV27 with TRBJ2-4; D gene ambiguous. Per germline, CDR1 MNHEY and CDR2 SMNVEV (reference sequence). The germline V and J ends were trimmed by 5 bases and 0 bases, with 14 bases remaining between them. This CDR3 region has 16 residues. CDR3: CASSTKATGAKNIQYF. The CDR3 nucleotides are TGTGCCAGCAGTACCAAAGCGACTGGAGCCAAAAACATTCAGTACTTC.

The V gene is TRBV2, the J gene TRBJ2-1, with TRBD1 matching 10 bases. The length of the CDR3 is 15 residues. CDR1 and CDR2 from the germline V gene are SNHLY and FYNNEI. The J segment lost 4 bases and the V segment lost 5 bases, leaving 5 bases of the junction unmatched. The CDR3 DNA sequence: TGTGCCAGCAGTTTCCGACAGGGGGCTTACAATGAGCAGTTCTTC. The encoded protein is CASSFRQGAYNEQFF.

V gene TRBV29-1 combines with J gene TRBJ2-3; 10 nucleotides match TRBD2. Germline V gene data show CDR1 as SQVTM and CDR2 as ANQGSEA. There are 16 residues in the CDR3. Trimming cost V 7 bases and J 2 bases; bases outside gene matches: 12. CDR3 bases: TGCAGCGGAAGGCTTCTAGCGGGGGCCTCCACAGATACGCAGTATTTT. It encodes CSGRLLAGASTDTQYF.